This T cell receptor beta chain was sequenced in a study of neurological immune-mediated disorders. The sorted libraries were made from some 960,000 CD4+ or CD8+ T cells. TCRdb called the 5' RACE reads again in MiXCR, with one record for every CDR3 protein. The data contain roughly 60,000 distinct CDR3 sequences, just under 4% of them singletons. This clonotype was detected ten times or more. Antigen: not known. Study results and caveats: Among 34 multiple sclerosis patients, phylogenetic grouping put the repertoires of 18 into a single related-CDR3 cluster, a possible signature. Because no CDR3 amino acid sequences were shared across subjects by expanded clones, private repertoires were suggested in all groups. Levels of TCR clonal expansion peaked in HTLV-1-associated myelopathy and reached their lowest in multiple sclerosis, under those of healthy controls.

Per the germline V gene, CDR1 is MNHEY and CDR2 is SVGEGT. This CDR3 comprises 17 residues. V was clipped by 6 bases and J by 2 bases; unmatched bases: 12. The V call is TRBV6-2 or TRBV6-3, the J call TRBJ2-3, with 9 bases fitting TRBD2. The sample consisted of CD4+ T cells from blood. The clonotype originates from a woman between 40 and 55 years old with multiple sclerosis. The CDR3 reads CASRPLRAGGDTDTQYF. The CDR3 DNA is TGTGCCAGCAGACCACTGAGAGCGGGGGGAGACACAGATACGCAGTATTTT.